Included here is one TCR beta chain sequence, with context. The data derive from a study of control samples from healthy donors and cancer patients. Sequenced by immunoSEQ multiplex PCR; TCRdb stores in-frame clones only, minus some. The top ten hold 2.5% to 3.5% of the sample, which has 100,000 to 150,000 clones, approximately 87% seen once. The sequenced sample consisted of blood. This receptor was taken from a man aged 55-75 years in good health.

CDR3 nucleotide sequence: TGTGCCAGCAGCCTATGGACAGGGGGCAACCACGAGCAGTACTTC. Its translation is CASSLWTGGNHEQYF. The V call is TRBV7-9, the J call TRBJ2-7; 11 bases are shared with TRBD1. V shed 5 bases and J 5 bases; nucleotides not matched to a gene: 8. The CDR3 is 15 residues long. Germline V CDR1 and CDR2: SEHNR, FQNEAQ (reference sequence).